These 3 T cell receptor beta chains came from one sample sequenced in a study of regulatory T cells in long-lasting Graves disease. Through Arm-PCR of CDR3 regions and iRepertoire HTBI primers, TCR beta libraries were built. Each CDR3 protein is one row after TCRdb ran MiXCR on the multiplex PCR reads. This sample has about 470,000 distinct CDR3 sequences, with 20% to 25% found just once. Time point reported: persistent/refractory GD, antithyroid drugs over 5 years with positive TRAb. PBMC RNA was the source of the TCR library. Sequencing used peripheral blood mononuclear cells (PBMCs), obtained when the disease was refractory, from a patient treated with antithyroid drugs. The receptors shown here come from a female donor with Graves disease.

With regard to this clonotype: A far larger clone lies a single base away; this is likely a read error. The chain links TRBV6-9 to TRBJ1-1, with D hard to call. In germline, CDR1 is MNHGY, CDR2 SVAAGI. The CDR3 is 14 amino acids. The CDR3 sequence: CTSRYRSDNTEAFF. CDR3 sequence (DNA): TGTACCAGCAGATACCGCAGCGACAACACTGAAGCTTTCTTT.

The chain carries TRBV9 and TRBJ2-7; D unresolved. This CDR3 is 13 amino acids long. In germline, CDR1 is SGDLS, CDR2 YYNGEE. V lost 4 bases to trimming and J lost 7 bases, with 15 bases between them. The CDR3 spells CASSITPSEEQYF. CDR3 nucleotide sequence: TGTGCCAGCAGCATCACCCCTTCGGAGGAGCAGTACTTC.

CDR3 coding DNA: TGCGCCAGCAGCGAAAGACTTTACGAGCAGTACTTC. It codes for CASSERLYEQYF. The chain carries TRBV5-1 and TRBJ2-7; D not resolved. CDR1 is SGHRS, CDR2 YFSETQ, per germline. V lost 4 bases and J 4 bases, leaving 9 bases between the germline ends. The CDR3 runs to 12 residues.